This record covers a single TCR beta chain. RNA amounts of roughly 0.5 to 1 ug underwent reverse transcription with random hexamers. Across 54 Vbeta and 13 Jbeta, TCR beta CDR3 was amplified with immunoSEQ multiplex PCR. TCRdb re-called the immunoSEQ multiplex PCR reads with MiXCR, one entry per CDR3 protein. The sample contains roughly 170,000 distinct CDR3 sequences, approximately 95% of which appear only once. Germline lookup yields CDR1 MNHEY and CDR2 SVGAGI. V was cut by 6 bases and J by 2 bases, with 7 bases left in between. CDR3 length equals 12 residues. The TEMRA cells underwent FACS enrichment, while the CD8+ and CD4+ T cells underwent negative isolation. The data are from a study of CD8 T cells in Susac syndrome.

The receptor was derived from a human donor with multiple sclerosis. This rearrangement joins TRBV6-5 to TRBJ1-2; D is unclear. The sequenced sample consisted of CD4+ T cells from PBMCs. The CDR3 spells CASSRVNYGYTF. The CDR3 DNA reads as TGTGCCAGCAGCCGGGTGAACTATGGCTACACCTTC.